What follows describes a single TCR beta chain. The record originates from a study of blood T cell repertoires in COVID-19. Across the whole study: The United States, Italy and Spain provided the acute and convalescent COVID-19 samples. The cDNA or gDNA used as material had been derived from T cells, B-cell-depleted T cells, or PBMCs.

Seattle patients were enrolled during active infection and followed longitudinally. In the original analysis: Estimation of nucleated cell counts was performed using reference gene primer amplification. Sequencing used immunoSEQ multiplex PCR; TCRdb keeps in-frame clones, though not all of them. The V and J calls and clone size were taken over from that table, and D and trimming were inferred from the DNA. The table includes roughly 160,000 clones, around 84% detected once. Germline V gene data show CDR1 as SEHNR and CDR2 as FQNEAQ (reference sequence). V was cut by 7 bases and J by 4 bases, with 13 bases left in between. This CDR3 region has 13 residues.

Sequenced input: peripheral blood. V is TRBV7-9 and J is TRBJ1-2; perhaps TRBD1 as D (5 bases). This TCR came from a man in his sixties with COVID-19, enrolled during active disease. The CDR3 protein is CASTDDRLYGYTF. As DNA, the CDR3 is TGTGCCAGCACCGATGACAGACTCTATGGCTACACCTTC.